A selection of T cell receptor beta chains follows, all from one sample in a study of blood T cell repertoires in COVID-19. Assay used: immunoSEQ multiplex PCR; TCRdb lists only in-frame clones, some missing. This table holds about 220,000 clones, roughly 87% found once. The source material was peripheral blood. These receptors came from a man between 35 and 55 years old with active or convalescent COVID-19. Each CDR3 is given with its conserved first and last residue. Each record gives: J gene, V gene, clone size, D gene, CDR3 DNA, CDR3 protein. D genes are given only for firm matches. Only some rows state a clone size, as once, few, many or a class for expanded clones.

j_gene: TRBJ2-3; v_gene: TRBV28; abundance: -; d_gene: -; CDR3nt: TGTGCCAGCAGTACTGACTCGGATACCCGGGACACTGCCAACACAGATACGCAGTATTTT; CDR3aa: CASSTDSDTRDTANTDTQYF
j_gene: TRBJ2-1; v_gene: TRBV10-1; abundance: -; d_gene: -; CDR3nt: TGCGCCAGCAGTGACCCTAGCAATGAGCAGTTCTTC; CDR3aa: CASSDPSNEQFF
j_gene: TRBJ2-2; v_gene: TRBV2; abundance: -; d_gene: -; CDR3nt: TGTGCCAGCACGGAGAACTTTGGGGGCTCGGGCGGGGAGCTGTTTTTT; CDR3aa: CASTENFGGSGGELFF
j_gene: TRBJ1-5; v_gene: TRBV5-5; abundance: -; d_gene: TRBD1; CDR3nt: TGTGCCAGCAGCTTTGAGGCCGGCGGACAGGGGCTCAGTCAGCCCCAGCATTTT; CDR3aa: CASSFEAGGQGLSQPQHF
j_gene: TRBJ1-2; v_gene: TRBV7-3; abundance: -; d_gene: -; CDR3nt: TGTGCCAGCAGCTTAAGTCCAGGAGGATATGGCTACACCTTC; CDR3aa: CASSLSPGGYGYTF
j_gene: TRBJ1-2; v_gene: TRBV11-2; abundance: once; d_gene: TRBD1; CDR3nt: TGTGCCAGCAGCTCACCCTATGGGCCGGCACAGGGGGCGTATGGCTACACCTTC; CDR3aa: CASSSPYGPAQGAYGYTF
j_gene: TRBJ1-1; v_gene: TRBV7-9; abundance: -; d_gene: TRBD1; CDR3nt: TGTGCCAGCAGCGCCCGGGACAGGGGGAGGCTGAACACTGAAGCTTTCTTT; CDR3aa: CASSARDRGRLNTEAFF
j_gene: TRBJ1-5; v_gene: TRBV6-5; abundance: -; d_gene: TRBD1; CDR3nt: TGTGCCAGCAGCCCACAGGGGAATCAGCCCCAGCATTTT; CDR3aa: CASSPQGNQPQHF
j_gene: TRBJ1-1; v_gene: TRBV19; abundance: -; d_gene: TRBD1; CDR3nt: TGTGCCAGTAGTACTATCAGGGGGACTGAAGCTTTCTTT; CDR3aa: CASSTIRGTEAFF
j_gene: TRBJ1-1; v_gene: TRBV2; abundance: once; d_gene: -; CDR3nt: TGTGCCAGCAAGGCGGGGGACGCTGAAGCTTTCTTT; CDR3aa: CASKAGDAEAFF
j_gene: TRBJ2-7; v_gene: TRBV5-1; abundance: -; d_gene: TRBD1; CDR3nt: TGCGCCAGCAGCTCGGGACAGGGAGAGTCCGAGCAGTACTTC; CDR3aa: CASSSGQGESEQYF
j_gene: TRBJ1-3; v_gene: TRBV5-6; abundance: -; d_gene: -; CDR3nt: TGTGCCAGCAGCCCTCGGAGGGCATCTGGAAACACCATATATTTT; CDR3aa: CASSPRRASGNTIYF
j_gene: TRBJ1-3; v_gene: TRBV28; abundance: -; d_gene: -; CDR3nt: TGTGCCAGCAGTTTACCGGGGGATGACGGAAACACCATATATTTT; CDR3aa: CASSLPGDDGNTIYF
j_gene: TRBJ2-5; v_gene: TRBV6-1; abundance: -; d_gene: TRBD2; CDR3nt: TGTGCCAGCAGTGAAGGCAATCGTCGGGGGGGGAGGGAGACCCAGTACTTC; CDR3aa: CASSEGNRRGGRETQYF
j_gene: TRBJ1-4; v_gene: TRBV9; abundance: -; d_gene: -; CDR3nt: TGTGCCAGCAGCCCGCGACACGGTCTGAATGAAAAACTGTTTTTT; CDR3aa: CASSPRHGLNEKLFF
j_gene: TRBJ1-2; v_gene: TRBV4-1; abundance: -; d_gene: TRBD1; CDR3nt: TGCGCCAGCAGCCGCCCGACAGGGGACTATGGCTACACCTTC; CDR3aa: CASSRPTGDYGYTF